This is a list of T cell receptor beta chains from one sample in a study of radiotherapy plus CTLA-4 blockade in lung cancer. Repertoires were generated with immunoSEQ multiplex PCR, while TCRdb's copy carries only in-frame clones and drops some. The sample holds tens of thousands of clones; 76% are singletons and the top ten take about 3%. Source: peripheral blood, taken from a patient treated with radiotherapy plus ipilimumab. The receptors originated from a human donor with non-small cell lung cancer who had a complete response to radiotherapy plus ipilimumab. The conserved cysteine and the conserved F or W are not part of the CDR3 here.

cdr3_aa	v_call	j_call
ASSKDGDSYEQY	TRBV5-1	TRBJ2-7
ASSLALYEQY	TRBV7-2	TRBJ2-7
ASSPQRAVSYEQY	TRBV27	TRBJ2-7
ASSEAGQGLHQPQH	TRBV6-1	TRBJ1-5
ASSPLRATAYEQY	TRBV11-2	TRBJ2-7
ASSLGQGITEAF	TRBV7-8	TRBJ1-1
ASSELAGGPNEQF	TRBV25-1	TRBJ2-1
AWKVWSTEAF	TRBV30	TRBJ1-1
ASSLALGDDEQF	TRBV5-4	TRBJ2-1
ASSLGLAGGPNEQF	TRBV7-9	TRBJ2-1
ALGTVLTGELF	TRBV7-9	TRBJ2-2
ASSFDTGNGYT	TRBV5-4	TRBJ1-2
AWSPRDTQY	TRBV30	TRBJ2-3
ASSSQTGVGQPQH	TRBV19	TRBJ1-5
ASSRGQGREQY	TRBV7-9	TRBJ2-7
ASGDRGTDTQY	TRBV5-1	TRBJ2-3
ASSPIRVNEQY	TRBV6-5	TRBJ2-7
ASSPGTGGAYEQY	TRBV18	TRBJ2-7
ASSVGQGKNEKLF	TRBV25-1	TRBJ1-4
ASSQEVPAGVRAGYGYT	TRBV4-3	TRBJ1-2
ASSSGQGLSYEQY	TRBV6-6	TRBJ2-7
ASSGAGGGKSEQF	TRBV19	TRBJ2-1
ASSQSAGANEQF	TRBV7-3	TRBJ2-1
ASSLRAGVYYEQY	TRBV5-1	TRBJ2-7